Following are 31 T cell receptor beta chains from one sample sequenced in a study of cytomegalovirus exposure and HLA in healthy donors. A multiplex PCR was run with 60 Vbeta primers and 13 Jbeta primers. Sequencing was performed with immunoSEQ multiplex PCR; in TCRdb, only in-frame clones are kept and a portion is missing. The table has 78,000 or so clones, roughly 65% seen once. Sequenced input: PBMCs. The origin of the receptors is a male donor in good health and CMV-seropositive.

The rearrangement joins TRBV6-5 to TRBJ2-5; perhaps TRBD2 as D (6 bases). Germline loops: CDR1 MNHEY, CDR2 SVGAGI. Trimming stripped 7 bases from V and 1 base from J, with 13 bases between. CDR3 length: 14 amino acids. The CDR3 is CASNSGGAQETQYF. CDR3 bases: TGTGCCAGCAATTCAGGCGGGGCCCAAGAGACCCAGTACTTC.

As for this clone: The sample carries other DNA sequences with the same CDR3. The chain uses TRBV28 and TRBJ1-1, with D uncertain. V shed 8 bases and J shed 5 bases, with 15 bases lying between them. The germline gives CDR1 MDHEN, CDR2 SYDVKM. This CDR3 region has 13 residues. CDR3 sequence: CASFPGTETEAFF. In nucleotides, the CDR3 is TGTGCCAGCTTTCCAGGCACGGAAACTGAAGCTTTCTTT.

The CDR3 nucleotides are TGTGCCAGTAGTATAGGCGGGGGGCTTGGCTACACCTTC. This encodes CASSIGGGLGYTF. The chain couples TRBV19 to TRBJ1-2; weak D call: TRBD1 (6 bases). This CDR3 region has 13 residues. Germline lookup yields CDR1 LNHDA and CDR2 SQIVND (reference sequence). Between the trimmed V and J ends, which lost 1 base and 7 bases, there was a span of 10 bases.

The chain recombines TRBV6-5 with TRBJ2-3; TRBD2 matches at 8 bases. The CDR3 runs 13 residues. Germline CDR1 reads MNHEY; CDR2 reads SVGAGI. The ends lost 10 bases at V and 4 bases at J; junction bases unmatched: 7. CDR3: CATRLAPPDTQYF. In nucleotides, the CDR3 is TGTGCCACCCGACTAGCGCCTCCAGATACGCAGTATTTT.

This chain links TRBV7-9 with TRBJ1-1; 7 bases fit TRBD1. Trimming removed 1 base from V and 0 bases from J; junction bases left unmatched: 5. This CDR3 contains 16 residues. The V gene's germline CDR1 is SEHNR and CDR2 FQNEAQ (reference sequence). CDR3 loop: CASSLGGGQVNTEAFF. The CDR3 DNA reads as TGTGCCAGCAGCTTAGGGGGTGGACAGGTGAACACTGAAGCTTTCTTT.

This clone appeared once. The J gene is TRBJ2-7, the V gene TRBV4-1, with a tentative D call TRBD2 (6 bases). The CDR3 sequence is 15 residues long. V lost 0 bases, J lost 3 bases, and 12 bases lay in between. Germline V CDR1 and CDR2: MGHRA, YSYEKL. Here the CDR3 DNA reads TGCGCCAGCAGCCAAGATTGGGGGGAGGTCTACGAGCAGTACTTC. Translation gives CASSQDWGEVYEQYF.

The J gene is TRBJ1-2, the V gene TRBV18; D is undetermined. The V and J ends lost 0 bases and 5 bases respectively, with 7 bases between them. CDR3 size: 13 residues. CDR1 is KGHSH, CDR2 LQKENI, per germline. Here the CDR3 reads CASSPPAAYGYTF. The CDR3 DNA reads as TGTGCCAGCTCACCACCGGCCGCTTATGGCTACACCTTC.

Only one count was recorded for this clone. The chain recombines TRBV27 with TRBJ2-7; 8 bases match TRBD1. Germline lookup yields CDR1 MNHEY and CDR2 SMNVEV (reference sequence). This CDR3 has 14 amino acids. Trimming at V came to 5 bases and at J to 4 bases, leaving 7 bases not matched to a gene. CDR3 loop: CASSPSGGEYEQYF. CDR3 nucleotide sequence: TGTGCCAGCAGTCCCTCAGGGGGCGAGTACGAGCAGTACTTC.

There are a few counts of this clone. The CDR3 sequence: CSVETGEVSYGYTF. Here the CDR3 DNA reads TGCAGCGTTGAAACGGGGGAAGTCAGCTATGGCTACACCTTC. The V gene is TRBV29-1, the J gene TRBJ1-2; tentative D call: TRBD1 (5 bases). The CDR3 has 14 residues. In germline, CDR1 is SQVTM, CDR2 ANQGSEA. The ends were cut back, 2 bases at V and 4 bases at J, with 14 bases in the middle.

V gene TRBV2 combines with J gene TRBJ1-1; D gene ambiguous. The V gene lost 8 bases and the J gene lost 3 bases, with 13 bases spanning the gap. Germline V gene data show CDR1 as SNHLY and CDR2 as FYNNEI. This CDR3 region has 13 residues. CDR3 protein: CASVVGSDTEAFF. CDR3 nucleotides: TGTGCCAGCGTTGTAGGGAGTGACACTGAAGCTTTCTTT.

This chain joins TRBV19 and TRBJ1-1; no clear D. The V gene's germline CDR1 is LNHDA and CDR2 SQIVND (reference sequence). V shed 5 bases and J shed 1 base, with 11 bases lying between them. The CDR3 totals 14 residues. This CDR3 is CASSPPRQNTEAFF. As DNA, the CDR3 is TGTGCCAGTAGTCCCCCCCGACAGAACACTGAAGCTTTCTTT.

This clone showed up just a few times. Other DNA sequences in this specimen translate into the identical CDR3. The chain joins TRBV7-9 to TRBJ2-1; 11 nucleotides align to TRBD2. Germline V gene sequence: CDR1 SEHNR, CDR2 FQNEAQ (reference sequence). This CDR3 has 18 residues. V shed 5 bases, J shed 5 bases, and the junction held 14 bases outside the gene matches. The CDR3 sequence: CASSLPFRLAGLNNEQFF. CDR3 sequence (DNA): TGTGCCAGCAGCCTACCCTTTAGACTAGCGGGATTGAACAATGAGCAGTTCTTC.

J is TRBJ2-3 and V is TRBV7-6; unclear D gene. This CDR3 comprises 13 residues. CDR1 is SGHVS, CDR2 FNYEAQ, per germline. V was pared by 7 bases and J by 1 base, with 9 bases between. The CDR3 here is CASTLYGTDTQYF. For the CDR3, the DNA is TGTGCCAGCACCCTTTATGGCACAGATACGCAGTATTTT.

About this clone: Other DNA sequences in this specimen translate into the identical CDR3. The chain is built from TRBV7-9 and TRBJ2-7; D gene ambiguous. Trimming removed 1 base from V and 4 bases from J, with 8 bases in between. The CDR3 consists of 13 residues. Per germline, CDR1 SEHNR and CDR2 FQNEAQ (reference sequence). CDR3 in DNA: TGTGCCAGCAGCTTAGGTACAGCATACGAGCAGTACTTC. Translation gives CASSLGTAYEQYF. The full variable domain, rest sourced from reference TRBV7-9 and TRBJ2-7, is DTGVSQNPRHKITKRGQNVTFRCDPISEHNRLYWYRQTLGQGPEFLTYFQNEAQLEKSRLLSDRFSAERPKGSFSTLEIQRTEQGDSAMYLCASSLGTAYEQYFGPGTRLTVT.

The chain uses TRBV30 and TRBJ2-6, with D possibly TRBD2 on 5 matching bases. Looked up from germline, CDR1 is GTSNPN and CDR2 is SVGIG (reference sequence). The CDR3 spans 18 residues. V dropped 2 bases and J dropped 1 base, with 18 bases sitting between them. In nucleotides, the CDR3 is TGTGCCTGGAGTAGGGAGAGGTCCCGGGCTTCTGGGGCCAACGTCCTGACTTTC. The encoded protein is CAWSRERSRASGANVLTF. Variable domain in full (rest from reference TRBV30 and TRBJ2-6): SQTIHQWPATLVQPVGSPLSLECTVEGTSNPNLYWYRQAAGRGLQLLFYSVGIGQISSEVPQNLSASRPQDRQFILSSKKLLLSDSGFYLCAWSRERSRASGANVLTFGAGSRLTVL.

The sample holds a few counts of this clone. The CDR3 nucleotides read TGCGCCAGCAGCCAAGTACAGGGGAACACTGAAGCTTTCTTT. Amino acids: CASSQVQGNTEAFF. The chain links TRBV4-1 to TRBJ1-1; weak D call: TRBD1 (6 bases). Trimming stripped 1 base from V and 1 base from J, with 7 bases between. This CDR3 is built from 14 residues. Germline CDR1 reads MGHRA; CDR2 reads YSYEKL.

V usage is TRBV10-3 and J usage is TRBJ2-7; 7 bases line up with TRBD1. Germline V gives CDR1 ENHRY, CDR2 SYGVKD. The CDR3 length is 16 residues. J gave up 2 bases and V 2 bases, and 9 bases lay outside the gene matches. The CDR3 spells CAISEPNRGLTYEQYF. In nucleotides, the CDR3 is TGTGCCATCAGTGAGCCTAACAGGGGCTTGACCTACGAGCAGTACTTC.

The chain combines TRBV9 with TRBJ1-1, with a weak D call TRBD1 (6 bases). In germline, CDR1 is SGDLS, CDR2 YYNGEE. The CDR3 sequence is 12 residues long. The germline V and J ends were trimmed by 4 bases and 7 bases, with 11 bases remaining between them. CDR3 sequence reads: CASSPDSNEAFF. In DNA form, the CDR3 reads TGTGCCAGCAGCCCGGACAGTAATGAAGCTTTCTTT. The variable domain in full, completed from reference TRBV9 and TRBJ1-1, reads DSGVTQTPKHLITATGQRVTLRCSPRSGDLSVYWYQQSLDQGLQFLIQYYNGEERAKGNILERFSAQQFPDLHSELNLSSLELGDSALYFCASSPDSNEAFFGQGTRLTVV.

The chain combines TRBV19 with TRBJ1-5; 7 bases are a match to TRBD1. V shed 8 bases and J 5 bases; nucleotides not matched to a gene: 6. Germline lookup yields CDR1 LNHDA and CDR2 SQIVND (reference sequence). This CDR3 is 13 amino acids long. CDR3 DNA: TGTGCCAGTGACAGGGATCGCGATCAGCCCCAGCATTTT. This translates into CASDRDRDQPQHF.

The chain recombines TRBV28 with TRBJ1-1, with TRBD1 identical over 7 bases. The V and J ends lost 6 bases and 1 base, in that order; junction bases with no gene match: 5. The CDR3 is 14 amino acids. Germline V gene lookup returns CDR1 MDHEN and CDR2 SYDVKM. The CDR3 spells CASSPGQTNTEAFF. For the CDR3, the DNA is TGTGCCAGCAGCCCGGGACAGACGAACACTGAAGCTTTCTTT.

J is TRBJ1-1 and V is TRBV7-3; the D gene is possibly TRBD1 (5 bases). This CDR3 is 15 amino acids long. Deletions cut 2 bases from V and 3 bases from J, with 13 bases between. Germline V gene lookup returns CDR1 SGHTA and CDR2 FQGTGA. The CDR3 bases are TGTGCCAGCAGCTTAGAGCTCTTAGGGGACACTGAAGCTTTCTTT. Translating it yields CASSLELLGDTEAFF. The entire variable domain, with the rest obtained from reference TRBV7-3 and TRBJ1-1, is as follows: GAGVSQTPSNKVTEKGKYVELRCDPISGHTALYWYRQSLGQGPEFLIYFQGTGAADDSGLPNDRFFAVRPEGSVSTLKIQRTERGDSAVYLCASSLELLGDTEAFFGQGTRLTVV.

The gene calls are TRBV5-4 and TRBJ1-2, with D perhaps matching TRBD1 (5 bases). The V and J ends lost 4 bases and 3 bases respectively, with 19 bases between them. CDR3 size: 16 residues. CDR1 is SGHNT, CDR2 YYREEE, per germline (reference sequence). The CDR3 reads CASSHAPGNLDYGYTF. The DNA of the CDR3 is TGTGCCAGCAGCCACGCCCCAGGGAACTTAGACTATGGCTACACCTTC.

This rearrangement joins TRBV18 to TRBJ2-7; 8 bases match TRBD1. V lost 6 bases and J lost 3; bases outside the gene matches: 4. The CDR3 has 13 residues. CDR1 is KGHSH, CDR2 LQKENI, per germline. The DNA of the CDR3 is TGTGCCAGCTCCCAGGGGGCAGGCTACGAGCAGTACTTC. Its translation: CASSQGAGYEQYF.

A note on this clone: Its ends do not fully match the called genes, so a read error is possible. This chain connects TRBV28 to TRBJ1-2, with D uncertain. Germline-derived CDR1 and CDR2 are MDHEN and SYDVKM. The CDR3 has 12 amino acids. The CDR3 DNA is TGTGCCAGCAGTTTACGGGATGTGGGCTACCCCTTC. Amino acid sequence: CASSLRDVGYPF.

V is TRBV14 and J is TRBJ2-1, with a tentative D call TRBD2 (6 bases). Germline V gives CDR1 SGHDN, CDR2 FVKESK. This CDR3 is built from 12 residues. V was shortened by 6 bases and J by 4 bases, with 7 bases between the two germline ends. CDR3 DNA: TGTGCCAGCAGAGGAGGGTACAATGAGCAGTTCTTC. Amino acids: CASRGGYNEQFF.

The rearrangement links TRBV25-1 to TRBJ1-2; TRBD1 is a possible D gene (6 bases). Germline assignment: CDR1 MGHDK and CDR2 SYGVNS. The germline V and J ends were trimmed by 2 bases and 0 bases, with 16 bases remaining between them. The CDR3 is 17 amino acids. The CDR3 is CASSERGAPAANYGYTF. CDR3 DNA sequence: TGTGCCAGCAGTGAACGGGGGGCGCCGGCCGCTAACTATGGCTACACCTTC.

V usage is TRBV27 and J usage is TRBJ2-5, with 12 bases lining up with TRBD2. CDR3 length: 16 amino acids. Trimming cost V 4 bases and J 5 bases; bases outside gene matches: 8. In germline, CDR1 is MNHEY, CDR2 SMNVEV (reference sequence). CDR3 sequence reads: CASSSLAGGARETQYF. CDR3 DNA: TGTGCCAGCAGTTCCCTAGCGGGAGGGGCGAGGGAGACCCAGTACTTC.

This clone has a handful of counts. The chain has TRBV19 and TRBJ2-1; D not resolved. The germline V and J ends were trimmed by 6 bases and 9 bases, with 15 bases remaining between them. The germline V gene encodes CDR1 LNHDA and CDR2 SQIVND (reference sequence). This CDR3 has 13 residues. The CDR3, as DNA: TGTGCCAGTAGAACTCCCTCTACGGGTGAGCAGTTCTTC. Protein: CASRTPSTGEQFF. Full variable domain (outside the CDR3, taken from reference TRBV19 and TRBJ2-1): DGGITQSPKYLFRKEGQNVTLSCEQNLNHDAMYWYRQDPGQGLRLIYYSQIVNDFQKGDIAEGYSVSREKKESFPLTVTSAQKNPTAFYLCASRTPSTGEQFFGPGTRLTVL.

V gene TRBV21-1 combines with J gene TRBJ2-7; the D call of TRBD1 is as the table states it, not checked on the DNA. TRBV21-1 constitutes a pseudogene. The CDR3 loop spans 15 amino acids. In DNA form, the CDR3 reads TGTGCCAGCAGCAAAGAAGTACAGGGAAAGTACGAGCAGTACTTC. The encoded protein is CASSKEVQGKYEQYF.

The chain employs TRBV9 and TRBJ1-2, with a possible D match to TRBD1 (6 bases). V was cut by 2 bases and J by 6 bases, with 8 bases left in between. This CDR3 comprises 12 residues. Per the germline V gene, CDR1 is SGDLS and CDR2 is YYNGEE. The CDR3: CASSVGDNGYTF. The CDR3 bases are TGTGCCAGCAGCGTTGGGGACAATGGCTACACCTTC.

V and J are TRBV6-5 and TRBJ1-5; possibly TRBD1 for D (6 bases). V gave up 6 bases and J gave up 5 bases, with 11 bases separating them. This CDR3 contains 13 residues. From germline, CDR1 is MNHEY and CDR2 SVGAGI. CDR3 residues: CASSNRQDQPQHF. CDR3 sequence (DNA): TGTGCCAGCAGCAACCGACAGGATCAGCCCCAGCATTTT.